The 21 T cell receptor beta chains in this list originate from one sample, sequenced in a study of cytomegalovirus exposure and HLA in healthy donors. Method: immunoSEQ multiplex PCR; TCRdb's copy keeps in-frame clones and lacks some. The top ten clones hold about 2.1% of a sample with some 120,000 clones, around nine tenths of them seen once. The sample was PBMCs. The receptors come from a woman aged 18-35 years in good health and CMV-seronegative.

CDR3 DNA sequence: TGTGCCAGCAGCCTCGAGGCGGTGAGCACAGATACGCAGTATTTT. It translates to CASSLEAVSTDTQYF. The chain couples TRBV4-2 to TRBJ2-3; no clear D gene. The CDR3 extends over 15 amino acids. From germline, CDR1 is LGHNA and CDR2 YNFKEQ. The germline V and J ends were trimmed by 4 bases and 0 bases, with 11 bases remaining between them.

The chain combines TRBV2 with TRBJ1-5, with TRBD1 identical over 11 bases. This CDR3 spans 16 amino acids. The germline gives CDR1 SNHLY, CDR2 FYNNEI. J lost 5 bases, V lost 5 bases, and 8 bases had no gene match. The chain's CDR3 is CASSSGTGGYYQPQHF. CDR3 in DNA: TGTGCCAGCAGTTCCGGGACAGGGGGATACTATCAGCCCCAGCATTTT.

This clone was counted a few times. V usage is TRBV5-6 and J usage is TRBJ2-7; D unclear. The CDR3 is 14 residues long. Germline V CDR1 and CDR2: SGHDT, YYEEEE. Trimming shortened V by 4 bases and J by 0 bases, and 11 bases separated the two germline ends. CDR3 sequence reads: CASSLFWASYEQYF. In nucleotides, the CDR3 is TGTGCCAGCAGCCTGTTTTGGGCCTCCTACGAGCAGTACTTC.

This chain joins TRBV27 and TRBJ2-5; D may be TRBD2 (6 bases). Trimming took 4 bases from V and 5 from J, leaving 17 bases between them. This CDR3 has 15 residues. Germline V gene sequence: CDR1 MNHEY, CDR2 SMNVEV (reference sequence). This CDR3 is CASSSPMRGSETQYF. The CDR3 nucleotides are TGTGCCAGCAGTTCCCCGATGCGGGGCTCCGAGACCCAGTACTTC.

This sequence joins TRBV4-3 and TRBJ2-7; D may be TRBD1 (7 bases). This CDR3 has 17 residues. The germline V gene encodes CDR1 LGHNA and CDR2 YSLEER. V lost 4 bases and J 4 bases, leaving 23 bases between the germline ends. CDR3 DNA: TGCGCCAGCAGCCCCGCTAACGGCCAGGGGGGTAATTACGAGCAGTACTTC. As protein: CASSPANGQGGNYEQYF.

This rearrangement joins TRBV6-5 to TRBJ1-1; 7 nucleotides agree with TRBD1. This CDR3 contains 15 residues. Per the germline V gene, CDR1 is MNHEY and CDR2 is SVGAGI. Trimming cost V 6 bases and J 1 base; bases outside gene matches: 8. The DNA for the CDR3 is TGTGCCAGCAGCCGACGACAGGGAAGGAACACTGAAGCTTTCTTT. It codes for CASSRRQGRNTEAFF.

The V call is TRBV2, the J call TRBJ1-1, with TRBD1 matching over 7 bases. The CDR3 length is 13 residues. Per the germline V gene, CDR1 is SNHLY and CDR2 is FYNNEI. The J segment lost 6 bases and the V segment lost 5 bases, leaving 6 bases of the junction unmatched. The CDR3 protein is CASSRQGAAEAFF. The CDR3 DNA follows: TGTGCCAGCAGTAGACAGGGAGCGGCTGAAGCTTTCTTT.

The rearrangement joins TRBV28 to TRBJ2-5; 9 bases match TRBD1. The CDR3 extends over 15 amino acids. The junction had 4 bases not matched to a gene; V was cut back by 5 bases and J by 0 bases. In germline, CDR1 is MDHEN, CDR2 SYDVKM. Written as DNA, the CDR3 is TGTGCCAGCAGTGCGGGACAGGGATACCAAGAGACCCAGTACTTC. As protein: CASSAGQGYQETQYF. The full variable domain, completed using reference TRBV28 and TRBJ2-5, is DVKVTQSSRYLVKRTGEKVFLECVQDMDHENMFWYRQDPGLGLRLIYFSYDVKMKEKGDIPEGYSVSREKKERFSLILESASTNQTSMYLCASSAGQGYQETQYFGPGTRLLVL.

This chain links TRBV7-9 with TRBJ2-2; D is ambiguous. This CDR3 contains 14 residues. The germline V gene has CDR1 SEHNR and CDR2 FQNEAQ (reference sequence). V lost 4 bases and J 2 bases, leaving 8 bases between the germline ends. The CDR3: CASSSTFNTGELFF. As DNA, the CDR3 is TGTGCCAGCAGCTCTACCTTTAACACCGGGGAGCTGTTTTTT.

The gene calls are TRBV9 and TRBJ2-4, with 9 bases identical to TRBD1. CDR1 is SGDLS, CDR2 YYNGEE, per germline. The CDR3 has 14 residues. V gave up 0 bases and J gave up 7 bases; unmatched junction bases: 2. The CDR3 is CASSVVGTGNIQYF. The CDR3, as DNA: TGTGCCAGCAGCGTAGTGGGGACAGGGAACATTCAGTACTTC.

The chain links TRBV19 to TRBJ2-5; TRBD2 matches at 10 bases. Germline values: CDR1 LNHDA, CDR2 SQIVND (reference sequence). This CDR3 comprises 19 residues. The ends lost 5 bases at V and 5 bases at J; junction bases unmatched: 20. The CDR3 sequence is CASSARRTSGFPSGETQYF. As DNA, the CDR3 is TGTGCCAGTAGTGCACGACGGACTAGCGGTTTCCCAAGTGGGGAGACCCAGTACTTC.

This sequence joins TRBV28 and TRBJ2-7, with TRBD2 identical over 11 bases. The CDR3 covers 15 residues. The junction had 8 bases not matched to a gene; V was cut back by 5 bases and J by 5 bases. Germline loops: CDR1 MDHEN, CDR2 SYDVKM. CDR3 residues: CASSPHSGRVDEQYF. As DNA, the CDR3 is TGTGCCAGCAGTCCCCATAGCGGGAGGGTCGACGAGCAGTACTTC.

V gene TRBV5-6 combines with J gene TRBJ2-7; 14 bases align to TRBD2. Germline V gives CDR1 SGHDT, CDR2 YYEEEE. The CDR3 covers 15 residues. V gave up 2 bases and J gave up 4 bases; unmatched junction bases: 2. DNA for the CDR3: TGTGCCAGCAGCTTACGACTAGCGGGAGGGTACGAGCAGTACTTC. Translated: CASSLRLAGGYEQYF.

V gene TRBV7-5 combines with J gene TRBJ2-2; the DNA was not used to check the table's D call, TRBD1. TRBV7-5 is reported as a pseudogene. The CDR3 is 15 amino acids. The CDR3 region has the DNA TGTGTCAGACTACCGGGACAGGGGGGCACCGGGGAGCTGTTTTTT. It yields the protein CVRLPGQGGTGELFF.

The chain's CDR3 is CAWSGTSGFNEQFF. In DNA, the CDR3 is TGTGCCTGGAGTGGCACTAGCGGATTCAATGAGCAGTTCTTC. The chain carries TRBV30 and TRBJ2-1, with TRBD2 matching over 8 bases. The V segment lost 1 base and the J segment 6 bases; nucleotides outside the gene matches: 5. Germline CDR1 and CDR2: GTSNPN and SVGIG (reference sequence). The CDR3 loop spans 14 amino acids.

The chain carries TRBV9 and TRBJ2-3; 11 nucleotides match TRBD2. The CDR3 consists of 16 residues. The trim removed 1 base at V and 6 bases at J, leaving 7 bases unmatched. Germline CDR1 SGDLS, CDR2 YYNGEE. Written as DNA, the CDR3 is TGTGCCAGCAGCGTAACTAGCGGGAGTTTGACCGATACGCAGTATTTT. It codes for CASSVTSGSLTDTQYF.

This chain connects TRBV7-9 to TRBJ1-4; D unclear. V was shortened by 1 base and J by 5 bases, with 8 bases between the two germline ends. Germline loops: CDR1 SEHNR, CDR2 FQNEAQ (reference sequence). The CDR3 runs to 14 residues. The CDR3 DNA follows: TGTGCCAGCAGCTTAGGGAGCACGAATGAAAAACTGTTTTTT. It translates to CASSLGSTNEKLFF.

The J gene is TRBJ1-2, the V gene TRBV9; TRBD1 might be the D (6 bases). V was clipped by 0 bases and J by 3 bases, with 12 bases between them. CDR1 is SGDLS and CDR2 is YYNGEE in the germline V gene. The CDR3 is 15 residues long. Written as DNA, the CDR3 is TGTGCCAGCAGCGTAGGGACAGCTTCCCACTATGGCTACACCTTC. Amino acid sequence: CASSVGTASHYGYTF.

V usage is TRBV6-5 and J usage is TRBJ1-2, with 11 bases that match TRBD1. This CDR3 is 14 amino acids long. Per the germline V gene, CDR1 is MNHEY and CDR2 is SVGAGI. The V segment lost 5 bases and the J segment 7 bases; nucleotides outside the gene matches: 6. Here the CDR3 reads CASSRTGGGGGYTF. DNA of the CDR3: TGTGCCAGCAGTAGGACAGGGGGCGGTGGTGGCTACACCTTC.

The CDR3 sequence: CASSFSEKLFF. The CDR3 region has the DNA TGTGCCAGCAGTTTCAGTGAAAAACTGTTTTTT. This sequence joins TRBV28 and TRBJ1-4, with D unresolved. V was clipped by 3 bases and J by 7 bases, with 3 bases between them. The CDR3 contains 11 residues. Germline assignment: CDR1 MDHEN and CDR2 SYDVKM.

V usage is TRBV7-9 and J usage is TRBJ2-7, with 7 bases fitting TRBD2. This CDR3 region has 15 residues. With 1 base clipped from V and 1 base from J, the junction kept 4 bases outside the gene matches. Germline CDR1 is SEHNR and CDR2 is FQNEAQ (reference sequence). DNA for the CDR3: TGTGCCAGCAGCTTAGGCGCCGGGGGGTCCTACGAGCAGTACTTC. Translated, it gives CASSLGAGGSYEQYF.